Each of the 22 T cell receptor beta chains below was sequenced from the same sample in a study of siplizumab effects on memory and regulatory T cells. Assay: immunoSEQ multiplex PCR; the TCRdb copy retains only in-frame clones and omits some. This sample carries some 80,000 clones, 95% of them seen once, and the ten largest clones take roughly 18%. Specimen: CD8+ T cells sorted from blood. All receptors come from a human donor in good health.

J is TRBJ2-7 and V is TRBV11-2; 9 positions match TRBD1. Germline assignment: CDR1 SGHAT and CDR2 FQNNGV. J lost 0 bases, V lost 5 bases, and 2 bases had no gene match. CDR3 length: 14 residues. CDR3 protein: CASSPGQGSYEQYF. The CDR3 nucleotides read TGTGCCAGCAGCCCGGGACAGGGCTCCTACGAGCAGTACTTC.

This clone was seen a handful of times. As DNA, the CDR3 is TGTGCCAGCAGGGATCCGGGCCTTGGGCTGCCCCAGCATTTT. This translates into CASRDPGLGLPQHF. This chain connects TRBV6-6 to TRBJ1-5; no clear D. V was trimmed by 6 bases and J by 9 bases, leaving 18 bases between them. The CDR3 length is 14 residues. Germline CDR1 MNHNY, CDR2 SVGAGI (reference sequence).

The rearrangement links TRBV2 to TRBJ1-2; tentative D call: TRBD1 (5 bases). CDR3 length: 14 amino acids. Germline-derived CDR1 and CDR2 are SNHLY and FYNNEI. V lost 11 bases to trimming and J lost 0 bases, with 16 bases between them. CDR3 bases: TGTGCCGGGGGACCGACGGTTTCTAACTATGGCTACACCTTC. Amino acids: CAGGPTVSNYGYTF.

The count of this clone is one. The CDR3 spells CASSPPQGRSLKTQYF. The CDR3 DNA follows: TGTGCCAGCAGTCCCCCCCAGGGGCGATCCCTTAAGACCCAGTACTTC. The chain recombines TRBV28 with TRBJ2-5, with D tentatively TRBD1 (6 bases). Trimming removed 5 bases from V and 6 bases from J, with 22 bases in between. Germline V gene lookup returns CDR1 MDHEN and CDR2 SYDVKM. This CDR3 contains 16 residues.

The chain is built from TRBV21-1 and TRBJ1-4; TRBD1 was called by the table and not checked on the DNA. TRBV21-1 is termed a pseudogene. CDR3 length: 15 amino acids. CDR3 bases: TGTGCCAGCAGCAGTCCCAGGCGAGTCTCTGAAAAACTGTTTTTT. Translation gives CASSSPRRVSEKLFF.

CDR3 DNA sequence: TGTGCCAGCAGTTACTGGGGACTCCAAGAGACCCAGTACTTC. This translates into CASSYWGLQETQYF. The J gene is TRBJ2-5, the V gene TRBV6-5; a possible D gene is TRBD2 (6 bases). The CDR3 is 14 residues long. V was shortened by 1 base and J by 1 base, with 7 bases between the two germline ends. Germline assignment: CDR1 MNHEY and CDR2 SVGAGI.

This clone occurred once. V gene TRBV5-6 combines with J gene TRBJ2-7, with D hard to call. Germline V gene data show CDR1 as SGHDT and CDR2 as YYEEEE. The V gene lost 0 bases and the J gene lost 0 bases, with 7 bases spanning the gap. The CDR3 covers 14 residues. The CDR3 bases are TGTGCCAGCAGCTTGGGGTCTGCCTCCTACGAGCAGTACTTC. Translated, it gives CASSLGSASYEQYF. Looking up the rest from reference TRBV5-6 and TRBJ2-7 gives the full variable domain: DAGVTQSPTHLIKTRGQQVTLRCSPKSGHDTVSWYQQALGQGPQFIFQYYEEEERQRGNFPDRFSGHQFPNYSSELNVNALLLGDSALYLCASSLGSASYEQYFGPGTRLTVT.

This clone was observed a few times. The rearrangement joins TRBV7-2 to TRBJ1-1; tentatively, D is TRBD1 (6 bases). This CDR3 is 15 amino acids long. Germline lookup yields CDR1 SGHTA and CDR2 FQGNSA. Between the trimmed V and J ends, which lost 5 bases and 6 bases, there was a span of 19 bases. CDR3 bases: TGTGCCAGCAGCCTCCTATTGGGGGGGCAGCCTGAAGCTTTCTTT. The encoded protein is CASSLLLGGQPEAFF.

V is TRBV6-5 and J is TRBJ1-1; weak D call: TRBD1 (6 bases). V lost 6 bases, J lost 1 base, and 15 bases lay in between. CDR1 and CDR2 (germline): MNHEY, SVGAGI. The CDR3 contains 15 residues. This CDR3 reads CASSLLQGTNTEAFF. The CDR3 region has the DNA TGTGCCAGCAGCCTACTACAGGGAACGAACACTGAAGCTTTCTTT.

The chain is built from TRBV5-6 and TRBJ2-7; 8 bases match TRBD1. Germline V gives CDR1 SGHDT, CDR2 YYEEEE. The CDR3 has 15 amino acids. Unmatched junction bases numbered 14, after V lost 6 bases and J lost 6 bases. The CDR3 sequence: CASNLLQQGEGEQYF. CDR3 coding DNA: TGTGCCAGCAACCTACTACAACAGGGGGAAGGCGAGCAGTACTTC.

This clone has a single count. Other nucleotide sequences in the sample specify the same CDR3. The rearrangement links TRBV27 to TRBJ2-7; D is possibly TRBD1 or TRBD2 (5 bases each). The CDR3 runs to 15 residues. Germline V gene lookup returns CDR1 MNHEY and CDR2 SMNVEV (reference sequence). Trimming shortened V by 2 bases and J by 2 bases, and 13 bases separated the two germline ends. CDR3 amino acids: CASSLVGTGTYEQYF. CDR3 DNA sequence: TGTGCCAGCAGTTTAGTCGGGACGGGAACCTACGAGCAGTACTTC.

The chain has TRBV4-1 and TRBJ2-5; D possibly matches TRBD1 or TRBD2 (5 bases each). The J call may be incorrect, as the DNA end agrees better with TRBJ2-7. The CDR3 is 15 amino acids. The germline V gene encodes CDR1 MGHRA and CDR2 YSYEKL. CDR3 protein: CASSQVGDRDYEQYF. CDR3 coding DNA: TGCGCCAGCAGCCAAGTAGGGGACCGTGACTACGAGCAGTACTTC.

The DNA for the CDR3 is TGTGCCAGCAGCGTAGCTGGGACTAGCGGGAGATTTGGGGCCAACGTCCTGACTTTC. Its protein is CASSVAGTSGRFGANVLTF. This rearrangement joins TRBV9 to TRBJ2-6, with 14 bases that match TRBD2. With V trimmed by 0 bases and J by 3 bases, 5 bases remained unmatched. Germline CDR1 and CDR2: SGDLS and YYNGEE. This CDR3 has 19 amino acids.

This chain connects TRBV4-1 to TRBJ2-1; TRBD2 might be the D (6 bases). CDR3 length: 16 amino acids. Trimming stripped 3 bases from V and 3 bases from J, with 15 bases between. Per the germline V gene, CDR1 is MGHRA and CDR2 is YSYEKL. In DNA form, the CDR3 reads TGCGCCAGCAGCCACTTAGGGACTGCCGTCTACAATGAGCAGTTCTTC. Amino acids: CASSHLGTAVYNEQFF.

As DNA, the CDR3 is TGTGCCAGCAGCGTAGAGAGGGATAGTGGGGATGAGCAGTTCTTC. Translated: CASSVERDSGDEQFF. The V and J genes are TRBV9 and TRBJ2-1; the D gene is possibly TRBD2 (5 bases). Germline-derived CDR1 and CDR2 are SGDLS and YYNGEE. The CDR3 contains 15 residues. Trimming shortened V by 0 bases and J by 8 bases, and 15 bases separated the two germline ends.

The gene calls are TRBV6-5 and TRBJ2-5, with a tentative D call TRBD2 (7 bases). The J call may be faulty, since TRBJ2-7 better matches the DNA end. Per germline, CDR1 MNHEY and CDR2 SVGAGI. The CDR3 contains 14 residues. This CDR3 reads CASSYGGGGYEQYF. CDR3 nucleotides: TGTGCCAGCAGTTACGGGGGAGGGGGGTACGAGCAGTACTTC.

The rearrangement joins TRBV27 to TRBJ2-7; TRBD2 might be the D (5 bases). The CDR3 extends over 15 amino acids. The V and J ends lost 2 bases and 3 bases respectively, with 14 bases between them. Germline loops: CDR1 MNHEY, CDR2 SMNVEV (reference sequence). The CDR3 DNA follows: TGTGCCAGCAGTTTACGCGGAGGAGGAAACTACGAGCAGTACTTC. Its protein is CASSLRGGGNYEQYF.

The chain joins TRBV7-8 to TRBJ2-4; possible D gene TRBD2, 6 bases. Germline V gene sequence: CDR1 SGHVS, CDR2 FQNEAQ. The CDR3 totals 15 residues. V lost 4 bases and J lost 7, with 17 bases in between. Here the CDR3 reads CASSSGDSGRNIQYF. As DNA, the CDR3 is TGTGCCAGCAGCTCTGGGGATAGCGGTAGGAACATTCAGTACTTC.

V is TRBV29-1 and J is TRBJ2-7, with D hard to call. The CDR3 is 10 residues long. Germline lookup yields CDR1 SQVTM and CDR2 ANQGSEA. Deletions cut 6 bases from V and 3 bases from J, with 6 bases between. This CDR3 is CSVALYEQYF. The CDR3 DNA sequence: TGCAGCGTGGCCCTCTACGAGCAGTACTTC.

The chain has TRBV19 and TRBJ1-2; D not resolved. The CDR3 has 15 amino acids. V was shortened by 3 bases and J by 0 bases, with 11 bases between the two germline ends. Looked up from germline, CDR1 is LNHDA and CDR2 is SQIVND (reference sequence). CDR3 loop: CASSIIGEANYGYTF. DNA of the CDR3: TGTGCCAGTAGTATTATCGGCGAAGCTAACTATGGCTACACCTTC.

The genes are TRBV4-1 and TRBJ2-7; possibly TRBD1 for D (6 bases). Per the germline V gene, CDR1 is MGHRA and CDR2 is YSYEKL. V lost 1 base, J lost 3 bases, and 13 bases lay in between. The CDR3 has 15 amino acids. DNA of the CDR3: TGCGCCAGCAGCCAAGTTAGCCGAGGGGGCTACGAGCAGTACTTC. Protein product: CASSQVSRGGYEQYF.

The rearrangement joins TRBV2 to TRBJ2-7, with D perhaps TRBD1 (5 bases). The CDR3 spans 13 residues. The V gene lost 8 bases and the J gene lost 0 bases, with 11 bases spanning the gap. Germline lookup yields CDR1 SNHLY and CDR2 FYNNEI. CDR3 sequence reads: CASDSAPSYEQYF. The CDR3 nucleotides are TGTGCCAGCGACAGCGCCCCCTCCTACGAGCAGTACTTC.